The 22 T cell receptor beta chains given below trace back to one sample, sequenced in a study of blood T cells in healthy people across ages. A second PCR of 7 to 11 cycles used a sample-barcoded 5' primer and a J-beta primer mix. MiXCR, run by TCRdb on the 5' RACE reads, gives a single entry per CDR3 protein. The sample lists 980,000 or so distinct CDR3 sequences; about 48% were seen once. Sequenced: blood. These receptors were taken from a man aged 30-40 years in good health.

A few counts support this clonotype. V usage is TRBV4-2 and J usage is TRBJ2-3; 7 nucleotides match TRBD2. V lost 9 bases, J lost 3 bases, and 6 bases stayed unmatched. This CDR3 is 13 amino acids long. Germline V gives CDR1 LGHNA, CDR2 YNFKEQ. CDR3 nucleotide sequence: TGTGCCAGTACGAGCGGGGTTACAGATACGCAGTATTTT. Its translation is CASTSGVTDTQYF.

This clonotype was detected ten times or more. The chain recombines TRBV12-3 or TRBV12-4 with TRBJ2-3; 9 positions agree with TRBD2. The V gene end was trimmed by 6 bases and the J gene end by 3 bases; junction bases not matched to a gene: 4. CDR3 size: 14 residues. Here the CDR3 DNA reads TGTGCCAGCAGCTTGCGGGGGGGTACAGATACGCAGTATTTT. Translating it yields CASSLRGGTDTQYF.

The chain carries TRBV5-1 and TRBJ1-2; D call uncertain. The V and J ends lost 0 bases and 7 bases respectively, with 7 bases between them. The CDR3 extends over 12 amino acids. Germline V lookup: CDR1 SGHRS, CDR2 YFSETQ. In DNA form, the CDR3 reads TGCGCCAGCAGCTTGGACATGGGTGGCTACACCTTC. Amino acids: CASSLDMGGYTF.

This clonotype was observed a handful of times. V gene TRBV4-1 combines with J gene TRBJ2-1, with D perhaps matching TRBD1 or TRBD2 (5 bases each). Germline V gene data show CDR1 as MGHRA and CDR2 as YSYEKL. Trimming took 6 bases from V and 2 from J, leaving 14 bases between them. The CDR3 loop spans 15 amino acids. Written as DNA, the CDR3 is TGCGCCAGCAGGCCCCCGGGGCCAGCCTACAATGAGCAGTTCTTC. Encoded protein: CASRPPGPAYNEQFF.

J is TRBJ2-2 and V is TRBV4-3; no definite D call. With 0 bases removed from V and 4 bases from J, the gap between germline ends came to 9 bases. The CDR3 consists of 15 residues. CDR1 is LGHNA and CDR2 is YSLEER in the germline V gene. CDR3 sequence (DNA): TGCGCCAGCAGCCAAGAGTGGGTGGGCACCGGGGAGCTGTTTTTT. Its protein is CASSQEWVGTGELFF.

J is TRBJ1-1 and V is TRBV7-2; a weak D match, TRBD1 (6 bases). Trimming removed 7 bases from V and 7 bases from J, with 16 bases in between. The CDR3 totals 13 residues. Per the germline V gene, CDR1 is SGHTA and CDR2 is FQGNSA. CDR3 sequence (DNA): TGTGCCAGCACTCCAGGGGTAACGGGTGAAGCTTTCTTT. Protein product: CASTPGVTGEAFF.

V gene TRBV6-2 or TRBV6-3 combines with J gene TRBJ1-5; tentative D call: TRBD1 (6 bases). The CDR3 is 15 amino acids. V gave up 6 bases and J gave up 6 bases, with 18 bases separating them. Germline V gene sequence: CDR1 MNHEY, CDR2 SVGEGT. CDR3 region: CASRRDNGGAQPQHF. CDR3 coding DNA: TGTGCCAGCAGGAGGGACAACGGGGGGGCTCAGCCCCAGCATTTT.

This chain joins TRBV24-1 and TRBJ1-5; possibly TRBD1 for D (6 bases). Trimming took 2 bases from V and 5 from J, leaving 12 bases between them. The germline CDR1 and CDR2 sequences are KGHDR and SFDVKD. CDR3 length: 15 residues. The CDR3 region has the DNA TGTGCCACCAGTGATTCCGGGACACCGTATCAGCCCCAGCATTTT. It specifies CATSDSGTPYQPQHF.

The genes are TRBV29-1 and TRBJ1-2; 8 nucleotides match TRBD1. V lost 4 bases, J lost 6 bases, and 10 bases stayed unmatched. This CDR3 region has 14 residues. Germline CDR1 is SQVTM and CDR2 is ANQGSEA. This CDR3 reads CSVANGQGSDGYTF. CDR3 DNA: TGCAGCGTTGCGAATGGACAGGGAAGCGATGGCTACACCTTC.

The chain is built from TRBV6-6 and TRBJ2-1, with 7 bases aligning to TRBD2. With 0 bases clipped from V and 3 bases from J, the junction kept 2 bases outside the gene matches. The CDR3 contains 15 residues. Germline assignment: CDR1 MNHNY and CDR2 SVGAGI (reference sequence). The CDR3 loop reads CASSYSAGVYNEQFF. The CDR3 bases are TGTGCCAGCAGTTACTCGGCGGGAGTCTACAATGAGCAGTTCTTC.

This clonotype appeared a single time. The gene calls are TRBV28 and TRBJ2-1; 10 bases line up with TRBD2. The germline V gene encodes CDR1 MDHEN and CDR2 SYDVKM. J lost 8 bases, V lost 1 base, and 14 bases had no gene match. The CDR3 is 18 amino acids. The DNA for the CDR3 is TGTGCCAGCAGTTTATCCATCAGCGGGGGGGGTATAGGGGATGAGCAGTTCTTC. Encoded protein: CASSLSISGGGIGDEQFF.

In its sample, this clonotype was seen a few times. The chain is built from TRBV7-8 and TRBJ2-5; 10 bases agree with TRBD2. V was clipped by 0 bases and J by 6 bases; unmatched bases: 13. Germline-derived CDR1 and CDR2 are SGHVS and FQNEAQ. The CDR3 covers 18 residues. CDR3 nucleotides: TGTGCCAGCAGCTTAGCGCTCACAGCGGGGGGGCTTAAAAAGACCCAGTACTTC. Protein sequence: CASSLALTAGGLKKTQYF.

The J gene is TRBJ2-7, the V gene TRBV20-1; D may be TRBD2 (7 bases). Germline V gene sequence: CDR1 DFQATT, CDR2 SNEGSKA (reference sequence). Deletions cut 6 bases from V and 2 bases from J, with 17 bases between. CDR3 length equals 14 residues. The CDR3 is CSALPGGPTYEQYF. The CDR3 DNA sequence: TGCAGTGCACTCCCGGGGGGCCCCACCTACGAGCAGTACTTC.

This chain joins TRBV11-3 and TRBJ2-5; tentative D call: TRBD2 (5 bases). Trimming cost V 4 bases and J 1 base, with 13 bases left between them. This CDR3 region has 15 residues. The germline V gene has CDR1 SGHNT and CDR2 YENEEA. The CDR3 loop is CASSYQRVSQETQYF. The CDR3 region has the DNA TGTGCCAGCAGCTACCAGAGGGTTAGCCAAGAGACCCAGTACTTC.

This clonotype was recorded at least ten times. The rearrangement uses TRBV21-1 and TRBJ2-1; TRBD1 was called by the table and not checked on the DNA. TRBV21-1 is recorded as a pseudogene. The CDR3 runs to 14 residues. As DNA, the CDR3 is TGTGCCAGCAGCTTTGGGACAGCCTACAATGAGCAGTTCTTC. This translates into CASSFGTAYNEQFF.

CDR3 in DNA: TGTGCCAGCAGCTTACTTCCGGACGACTATGGCTACACCTTC. Amino acids: CASSLLPDDYGYTF. This chain connects TRBV7-2 to TRBJ1-2; D gene ambiguous. This CDR3 contains 14 residues. Germline V gene data show CDR1 as SGHTA and CDR2 as FQGNSA. The germline V and J ends were trimmed by 2 bases and 3 bases, with 10 bases remaining between them.

A few counts support this clonotype. V is TRBV20-1 and J is TRBJ1-5; 7 bases are shared with TRBD1. CDR1 is DFQATT, CDR2 SNEGSKA, per germline (reference sequence). With V trimmed by 1 base and J by 6 bases, 3 bases remained unmatched. The CDR3 has 13 amino acids. The chain's CDR3 is CSARVTGSQPQHF. CDR3 coding DNA: TGCAGTGCTAGAGTGACAGGGAGTCAGCCCCAGCATTTT.

This chain links TRBV20-1 with TRBJ2-5; D assignment may be TRBD1 or TRBD2 (5 bases each). The CDR3 loop spans 14 amino acids. Between the trimmed V and J ends, which lost 0 bases and 5 bases, there was a span of 13 bases. Germline lookup yields CDR1 DFQATT and CDR2 SNEGSKA (reference sequence). The CDR3 reads CSARDCRGGETQYF. The CDR3 nucleotides read TGCAGTGCTAGAGATTGTCGGGGCGGGGAGACCCAGTACTTC.

Worth noting for this clonotype: A single base separates this from a much larger clone, so it may be a read error. The gene calls are TRBV28 and TRBJ2-1; 7 bases map to TRBD1. The ends lost 4 bases at V and 12 bases at J; junction bases unmatched: 6. The CDR3 is 12 amino acids. The germline V gene encodes CDR1 MDHEN and CDR2 SYDVKM. CDR3 protein: CASSSEGAVQFF. The DNA of the CDR3 is TGTGCCAGCAGTTCAGAGGGGGCAGTGCAGTTCTTC.

V and J are TRBV3-1 and TRBJ2-5, with 7 bases fitting TRBD2. The CDR3 totals 17 residues. J gave up 5 bases and V 1 base, and 13 bases lay outside the gene matches. Germline-derived CDR1 and CDR2 are LGHDT and YNNKEL (reference sequence). As DNA, the CDR3 is TGTGCCAGCAGCCAAGGGACTAGTACCCGGCGGGGGGAGACCCAGTACTTC. It translates to CASSQGTSTRRGETQYF.

V usage is TRBV4-2 and J usage is TRBJ1-5, with 7 bases that match TRBD1. V was pared by 0 bases and J by 1 base, with 6 bases of the junction left unmatched. CDR1 and CDR2 (germline): LGHNA, YNFKEQ. This CDR3 contains 17 residues. CDR3 protein: CASSQDYRGWSNQPQHF. In nucleotides, the CDR3 is TGTGCCAGCAGCCAAGACTACAGGGGTTGGAGCAATCAGCCCCAGCATTTT.

This chain uses TRBV4-2 with TRBJ1-5; the D is unclear. V dropped 3 bases and J dropped 6 bases, with 6 bases sitting between them. The CDR3 is made up of 12 amino acids. Germline CDR1 reads LGHNA; CDR2 reads YNFKEQ. CDR3 sequence reads: CASSQGTQPQHF. CDR3 bases: TGTGCCAGCAGCCAGGGTACTCAGCCCCAGCATTTT.